Sequencing of this T cell receptor beta chain was carried out in a study of early T cells in non-severe SARS-CoV-2 infection. Overall study: Whole-blood bulk RNA, unsorted, was sequenced, and chains were unpaired. Study conclusions and caveats: Database matching using VDJdb favored anti-spike CD8 responses, with private and CD4 specificities left missing.

Turning to this clonotype: Its antigen is still unknown.

Individual cDNA molecules were tagged with unique molecular identifiers. TCRdb reprocessed the 5' RACE reads with MiXCR, giving one entry per CDR3 protein. The sample carries roughly 100,000 distinct CDR3 sequences, around 13% recorded once. Germline V lookup: CDR1 PRHDT, CDR2 FYEKMQ (reference sequence). V was pared by 4 bases and J by 4 bases, with 23 bases between. The CDR3 totals 17 residues. The genes are TRBV13 and TRBJ2-7; no clear D. The clonotype originates from an adult who was a healthcare worker with PCR-confirmed SARS-CoV-2 infection or an uninfected control (not recorded which). The material sequenced was whole blood. Here the CDR3 DNA reads TGTGCCAGCAGCTCGTCCGGCGGATCATCAGACGGATACGAGCAGTACTTC. It is translated as CASSSSGGSSDGYEQYF.